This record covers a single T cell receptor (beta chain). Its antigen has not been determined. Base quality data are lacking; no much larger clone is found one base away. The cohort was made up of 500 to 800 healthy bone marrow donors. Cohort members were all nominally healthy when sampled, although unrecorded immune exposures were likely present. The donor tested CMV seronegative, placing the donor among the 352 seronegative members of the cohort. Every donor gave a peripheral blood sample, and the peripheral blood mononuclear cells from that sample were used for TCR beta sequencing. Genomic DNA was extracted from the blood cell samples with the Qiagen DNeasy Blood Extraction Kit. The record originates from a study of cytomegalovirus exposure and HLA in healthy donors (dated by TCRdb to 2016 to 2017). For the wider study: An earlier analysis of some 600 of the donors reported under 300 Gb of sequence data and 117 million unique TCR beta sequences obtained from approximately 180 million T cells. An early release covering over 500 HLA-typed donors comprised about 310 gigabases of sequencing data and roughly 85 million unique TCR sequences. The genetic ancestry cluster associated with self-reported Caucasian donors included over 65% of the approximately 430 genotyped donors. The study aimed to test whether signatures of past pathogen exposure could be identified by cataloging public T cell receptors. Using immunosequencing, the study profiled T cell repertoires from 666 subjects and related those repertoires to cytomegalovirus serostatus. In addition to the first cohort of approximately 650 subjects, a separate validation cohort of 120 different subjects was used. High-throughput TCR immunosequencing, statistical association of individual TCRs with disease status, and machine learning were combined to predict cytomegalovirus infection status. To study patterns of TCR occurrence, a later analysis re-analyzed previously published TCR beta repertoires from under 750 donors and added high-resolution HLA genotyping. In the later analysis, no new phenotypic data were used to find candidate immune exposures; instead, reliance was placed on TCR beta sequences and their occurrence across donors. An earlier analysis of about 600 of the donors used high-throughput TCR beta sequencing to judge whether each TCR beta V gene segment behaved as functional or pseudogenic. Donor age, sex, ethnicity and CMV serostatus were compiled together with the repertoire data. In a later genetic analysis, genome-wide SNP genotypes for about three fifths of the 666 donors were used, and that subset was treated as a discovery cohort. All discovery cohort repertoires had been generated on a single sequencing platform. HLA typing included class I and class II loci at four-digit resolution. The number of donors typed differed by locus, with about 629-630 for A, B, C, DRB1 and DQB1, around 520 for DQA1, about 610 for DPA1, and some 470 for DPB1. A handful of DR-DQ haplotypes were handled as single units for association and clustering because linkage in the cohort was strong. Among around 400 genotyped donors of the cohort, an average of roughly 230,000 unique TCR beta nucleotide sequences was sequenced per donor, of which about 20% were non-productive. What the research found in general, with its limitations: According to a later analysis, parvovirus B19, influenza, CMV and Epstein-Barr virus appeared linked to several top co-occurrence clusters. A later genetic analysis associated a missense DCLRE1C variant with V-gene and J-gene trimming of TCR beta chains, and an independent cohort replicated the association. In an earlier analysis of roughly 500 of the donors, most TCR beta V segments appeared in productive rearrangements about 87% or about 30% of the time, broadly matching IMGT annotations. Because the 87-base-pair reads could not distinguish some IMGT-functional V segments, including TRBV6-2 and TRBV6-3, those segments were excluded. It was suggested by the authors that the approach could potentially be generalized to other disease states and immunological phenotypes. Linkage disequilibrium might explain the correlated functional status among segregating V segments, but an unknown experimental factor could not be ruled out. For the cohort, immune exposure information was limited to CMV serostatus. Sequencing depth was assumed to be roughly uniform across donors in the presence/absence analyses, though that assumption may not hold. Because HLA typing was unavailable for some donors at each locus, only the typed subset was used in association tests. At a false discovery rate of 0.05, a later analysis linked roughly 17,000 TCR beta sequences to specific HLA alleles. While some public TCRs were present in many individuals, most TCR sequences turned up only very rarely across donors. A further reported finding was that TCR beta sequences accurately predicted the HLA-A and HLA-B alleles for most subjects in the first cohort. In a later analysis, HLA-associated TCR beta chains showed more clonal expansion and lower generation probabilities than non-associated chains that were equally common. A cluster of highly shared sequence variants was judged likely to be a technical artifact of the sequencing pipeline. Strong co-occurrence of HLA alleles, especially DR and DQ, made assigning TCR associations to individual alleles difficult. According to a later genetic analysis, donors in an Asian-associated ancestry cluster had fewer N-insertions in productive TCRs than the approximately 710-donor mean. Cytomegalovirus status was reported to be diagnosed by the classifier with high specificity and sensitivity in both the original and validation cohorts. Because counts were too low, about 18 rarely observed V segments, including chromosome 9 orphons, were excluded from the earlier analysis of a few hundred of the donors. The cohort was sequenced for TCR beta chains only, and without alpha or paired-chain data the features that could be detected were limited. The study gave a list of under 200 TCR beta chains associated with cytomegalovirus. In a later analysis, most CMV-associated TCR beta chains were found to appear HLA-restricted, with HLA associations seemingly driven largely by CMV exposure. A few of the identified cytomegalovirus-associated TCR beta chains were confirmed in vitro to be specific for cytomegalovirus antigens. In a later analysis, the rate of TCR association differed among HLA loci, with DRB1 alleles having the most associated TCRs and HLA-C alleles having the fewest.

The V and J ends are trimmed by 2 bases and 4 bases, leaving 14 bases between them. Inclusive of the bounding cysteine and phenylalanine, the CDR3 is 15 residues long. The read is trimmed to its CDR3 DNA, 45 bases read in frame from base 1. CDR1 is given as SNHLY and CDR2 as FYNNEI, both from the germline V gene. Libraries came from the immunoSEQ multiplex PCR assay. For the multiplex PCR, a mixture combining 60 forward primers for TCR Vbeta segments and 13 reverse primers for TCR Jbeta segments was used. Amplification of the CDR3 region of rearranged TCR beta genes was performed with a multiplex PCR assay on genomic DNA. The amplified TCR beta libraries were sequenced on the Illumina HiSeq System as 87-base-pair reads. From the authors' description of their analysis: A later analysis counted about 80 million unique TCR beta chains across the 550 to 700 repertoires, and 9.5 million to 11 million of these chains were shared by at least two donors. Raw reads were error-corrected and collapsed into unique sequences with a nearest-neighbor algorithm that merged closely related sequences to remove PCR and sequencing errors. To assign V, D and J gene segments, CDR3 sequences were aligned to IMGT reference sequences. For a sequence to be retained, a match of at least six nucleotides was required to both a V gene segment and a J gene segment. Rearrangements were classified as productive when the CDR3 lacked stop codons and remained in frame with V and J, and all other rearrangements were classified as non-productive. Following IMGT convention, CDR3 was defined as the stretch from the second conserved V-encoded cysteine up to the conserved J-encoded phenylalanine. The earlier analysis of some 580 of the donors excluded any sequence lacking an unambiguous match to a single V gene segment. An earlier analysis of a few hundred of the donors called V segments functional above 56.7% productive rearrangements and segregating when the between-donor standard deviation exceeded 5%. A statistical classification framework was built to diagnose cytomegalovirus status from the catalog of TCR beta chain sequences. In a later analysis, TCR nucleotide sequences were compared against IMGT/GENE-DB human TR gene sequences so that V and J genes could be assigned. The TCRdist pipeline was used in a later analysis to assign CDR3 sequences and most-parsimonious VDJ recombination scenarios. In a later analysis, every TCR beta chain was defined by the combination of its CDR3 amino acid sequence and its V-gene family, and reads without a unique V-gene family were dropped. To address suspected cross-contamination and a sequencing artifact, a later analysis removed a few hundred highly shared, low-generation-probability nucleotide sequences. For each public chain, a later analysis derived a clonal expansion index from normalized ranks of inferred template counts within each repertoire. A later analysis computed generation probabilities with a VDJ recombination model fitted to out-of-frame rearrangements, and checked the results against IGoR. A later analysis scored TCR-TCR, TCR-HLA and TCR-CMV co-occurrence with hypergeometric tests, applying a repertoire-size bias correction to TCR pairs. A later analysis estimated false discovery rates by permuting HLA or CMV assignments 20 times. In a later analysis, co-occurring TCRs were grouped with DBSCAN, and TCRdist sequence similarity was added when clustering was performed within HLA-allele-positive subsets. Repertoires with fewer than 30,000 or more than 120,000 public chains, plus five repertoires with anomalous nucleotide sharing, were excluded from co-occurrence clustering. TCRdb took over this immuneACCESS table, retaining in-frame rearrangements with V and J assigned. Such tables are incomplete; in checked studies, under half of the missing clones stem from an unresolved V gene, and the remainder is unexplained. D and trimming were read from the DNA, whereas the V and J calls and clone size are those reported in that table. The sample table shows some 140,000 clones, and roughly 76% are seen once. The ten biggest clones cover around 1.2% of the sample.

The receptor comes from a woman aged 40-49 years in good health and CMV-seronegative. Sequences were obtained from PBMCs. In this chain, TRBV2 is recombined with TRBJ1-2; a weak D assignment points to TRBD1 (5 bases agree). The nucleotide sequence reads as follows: TGTGCCAGCAGTGAAACGGGGGTACTATCCTATGGCTACACCTTC. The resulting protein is CASSETGVLSYGYTF.